The clone carrying this T cell receptor (beta chain) came up a few times. The antigen remains undetermined. This specimen belongs to a study of T-cell reconstitution after alpha-beta-depleted transplantation in children. The authors prepared the TCRbeta library with unique molecular identifiers. TCRdb re-called the PCR reads through MiXCR, storing one row per CDR3 protein. Here the sample spans 80,000 to 100,000 distinct CDR3 sequences, 23% being singletons. Study results and caveats: T-cell counts and diversity at one year post-transplant came mainly from newly produced T cells. At day 60, the high TCRbeta diversity found in some patients originated from recipient T cells and thymic progenitors that had survived.

The sequencing here drew on PBMCs, taken before TCRalphabeta/CD19-depleted stem cell transplant. The source is a boy aged 2 to 10 with acute lymphoblastic leukemia, due to receive a stem cell transplant.

CDR3 nucleotides: TGTGCCAGCAGCTTACCGGGGGGGAATGAGCAGTTCTTC. Its translation is CASSLPGGNEQFF. The rearrangement joins TRBV5-6 to TRBJ2-1; 8 bases match TRBD2. This CDR3 is 13 amino acids long. CDR1 SGHDT and CDR2 YYEEEE come from the germline V gene. J gave up 7 bases and V 2 bases, and 2 bases lay outside the gene matches.